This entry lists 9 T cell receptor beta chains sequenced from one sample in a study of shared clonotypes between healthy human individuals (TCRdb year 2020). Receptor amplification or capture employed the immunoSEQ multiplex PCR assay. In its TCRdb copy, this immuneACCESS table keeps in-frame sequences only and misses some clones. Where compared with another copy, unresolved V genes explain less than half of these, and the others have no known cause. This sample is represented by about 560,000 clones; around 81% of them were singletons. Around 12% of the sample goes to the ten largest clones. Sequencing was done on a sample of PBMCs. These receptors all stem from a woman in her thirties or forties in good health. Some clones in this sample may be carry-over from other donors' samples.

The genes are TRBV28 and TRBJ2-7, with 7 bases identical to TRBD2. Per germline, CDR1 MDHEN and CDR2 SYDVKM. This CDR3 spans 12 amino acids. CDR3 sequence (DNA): TGTGTCTCGACTAGCTCGACCTACGAGCAGTACTTC. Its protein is CVSTSSTYEQYF.

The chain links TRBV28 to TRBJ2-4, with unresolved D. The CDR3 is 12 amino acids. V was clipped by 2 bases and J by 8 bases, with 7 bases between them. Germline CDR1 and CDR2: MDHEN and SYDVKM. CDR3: CASSLRGYIQYF. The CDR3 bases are TGTGCCAGCAGTTTACGTGGGTACATTCAGTACTTC.

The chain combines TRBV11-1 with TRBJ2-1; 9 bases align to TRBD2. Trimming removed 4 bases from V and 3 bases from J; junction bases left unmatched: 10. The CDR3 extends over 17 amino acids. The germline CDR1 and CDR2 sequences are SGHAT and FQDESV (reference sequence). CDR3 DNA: TGTGCCAGCAGCTGGAAGGAAGGCGGGAGGGACTACAATGAGCAGTTCTTC. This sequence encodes CASSWKEGGRDYNEQFF.

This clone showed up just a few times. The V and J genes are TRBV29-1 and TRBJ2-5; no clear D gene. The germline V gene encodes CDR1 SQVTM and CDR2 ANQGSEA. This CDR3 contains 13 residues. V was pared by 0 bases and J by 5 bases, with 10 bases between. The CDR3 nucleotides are TGCAGCGTTGAAGATCGTGTTTGGGAGACCCAGTACTTC. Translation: CSVEDRVWETQYF.

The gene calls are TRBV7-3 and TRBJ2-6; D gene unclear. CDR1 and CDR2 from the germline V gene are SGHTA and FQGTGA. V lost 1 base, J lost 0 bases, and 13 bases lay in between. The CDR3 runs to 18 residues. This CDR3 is CASSLIASPFSGANVLTF. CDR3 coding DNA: TGTGCCAGCAGCTTAATCGCTTCCCCCTTCTCTGGGGCCAACGTCCTGACTTTC.

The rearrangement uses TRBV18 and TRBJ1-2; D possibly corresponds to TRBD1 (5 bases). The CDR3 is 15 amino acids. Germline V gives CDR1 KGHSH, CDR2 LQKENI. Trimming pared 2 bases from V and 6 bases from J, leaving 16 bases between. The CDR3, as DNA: TGTGCCAGCTCACCAACCGGGGACCTTTTGCATGGCTACACCTTC. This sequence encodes CASSPTGDLLHGYTF.

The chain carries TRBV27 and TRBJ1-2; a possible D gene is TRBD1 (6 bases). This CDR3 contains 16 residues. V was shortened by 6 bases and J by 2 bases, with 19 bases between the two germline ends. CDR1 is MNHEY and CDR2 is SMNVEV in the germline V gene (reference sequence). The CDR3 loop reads CASRNSGGQGNYGYTF. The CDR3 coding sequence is TGTGCCAGCAGAAATAGCGGAGGGCAGGGGAACTATGGCTACACCTTC.

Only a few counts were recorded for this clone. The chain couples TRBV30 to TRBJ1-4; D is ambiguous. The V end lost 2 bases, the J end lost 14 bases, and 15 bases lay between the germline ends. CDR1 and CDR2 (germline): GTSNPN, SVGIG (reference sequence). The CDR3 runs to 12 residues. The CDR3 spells CAWSNTGIRLFF. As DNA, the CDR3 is TGTGCCTGGAGTAACACCGGGATCCGCCTGTTTTTT.

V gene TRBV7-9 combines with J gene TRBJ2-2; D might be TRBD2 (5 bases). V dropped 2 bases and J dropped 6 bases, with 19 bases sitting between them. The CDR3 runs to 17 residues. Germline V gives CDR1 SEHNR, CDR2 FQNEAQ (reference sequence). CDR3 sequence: CASSLPLGVRSSGELFF. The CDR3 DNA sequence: TGTGCCAGCAGCTTACCGCTGGGAGTCCGATCTTCCGGGGAGCTGTTTTTT.